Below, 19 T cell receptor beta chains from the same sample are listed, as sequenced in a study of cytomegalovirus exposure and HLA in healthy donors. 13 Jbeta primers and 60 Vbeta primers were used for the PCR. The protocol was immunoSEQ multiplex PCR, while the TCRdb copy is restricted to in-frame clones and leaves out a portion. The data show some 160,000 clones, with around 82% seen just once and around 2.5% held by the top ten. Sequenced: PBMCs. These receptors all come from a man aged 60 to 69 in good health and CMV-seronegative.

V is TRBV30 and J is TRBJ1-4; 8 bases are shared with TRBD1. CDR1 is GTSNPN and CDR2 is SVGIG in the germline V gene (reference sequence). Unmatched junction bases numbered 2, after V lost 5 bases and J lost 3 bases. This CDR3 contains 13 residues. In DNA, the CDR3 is TGTGCCTGGGCGGGACAGGCTAATGAAAAACTGTTTTTT. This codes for CAWAGQANEKLFF.

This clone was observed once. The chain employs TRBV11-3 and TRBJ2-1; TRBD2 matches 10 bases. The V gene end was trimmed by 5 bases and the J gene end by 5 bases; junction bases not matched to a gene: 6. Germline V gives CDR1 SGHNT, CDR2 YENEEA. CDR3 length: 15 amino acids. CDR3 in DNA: TGTGCCAGCAGCCAAACTAGCGGGATCAACAATGAGCAGTTCTTC. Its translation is CASSQTSGINNEQFF.

In DNA form, the CDR3 reads TGTGCCAGCAGCTTAGGGACTAGCGGGGGAATTTGGGAGACCCAGTACTTC. It encodes CASSLGTSGGIWETQYF. The genes are TRBV7-6 and TRBJ2-5; 13 bases fit TRBD2. V was pared by 1 base and J by 5 bases, with 7 bases of the junction left unmatched. This CDR3 has 17 residues. In germline, CDR1 is SGHVS, CDR2 FNYEAQ.

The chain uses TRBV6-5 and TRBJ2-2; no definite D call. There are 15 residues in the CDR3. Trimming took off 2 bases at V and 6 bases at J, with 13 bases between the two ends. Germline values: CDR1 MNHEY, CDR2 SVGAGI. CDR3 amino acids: CASSYLSAGPGELFF. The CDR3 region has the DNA TGTGCCAGCAGTTACCTCTCAGCAGGCCCCGGGGAGCTGTTTTTT.

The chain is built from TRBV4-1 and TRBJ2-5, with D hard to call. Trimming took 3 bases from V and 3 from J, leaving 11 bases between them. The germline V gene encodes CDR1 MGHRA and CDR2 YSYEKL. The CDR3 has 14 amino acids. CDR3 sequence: CASSQASREETQYF. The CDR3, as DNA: TGCGCCAGCAGCCAGGCTTCTCGGGAAGAGACCCAGTACTTC.

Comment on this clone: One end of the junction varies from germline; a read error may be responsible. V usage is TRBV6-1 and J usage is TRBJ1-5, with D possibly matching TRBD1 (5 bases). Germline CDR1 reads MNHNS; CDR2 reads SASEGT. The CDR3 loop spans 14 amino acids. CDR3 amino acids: CASSEGPLRQPQNF. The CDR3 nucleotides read TGTGCCAGCAGTGAAGGACCTTTACGACAGCCCCAGAATTTT.

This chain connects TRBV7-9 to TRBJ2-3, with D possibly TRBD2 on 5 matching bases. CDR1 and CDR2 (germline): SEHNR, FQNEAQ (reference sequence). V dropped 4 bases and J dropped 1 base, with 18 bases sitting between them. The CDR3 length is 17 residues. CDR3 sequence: CASSSAKRASRTDTQYF. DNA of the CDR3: TGTGCCAGCAGCTCCGCCAAGAGGGCTAGCCGCACAGATACGCAGTATTTT.

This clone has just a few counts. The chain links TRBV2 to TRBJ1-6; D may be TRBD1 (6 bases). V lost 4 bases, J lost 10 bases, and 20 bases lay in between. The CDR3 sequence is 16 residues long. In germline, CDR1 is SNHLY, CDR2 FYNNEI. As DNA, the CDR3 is TGTGCCAGCAGTGTGGGTGGTGGGCAGGGGAGATCACCCCTCCACTTT. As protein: CASSVGGGQGRSPLHF.

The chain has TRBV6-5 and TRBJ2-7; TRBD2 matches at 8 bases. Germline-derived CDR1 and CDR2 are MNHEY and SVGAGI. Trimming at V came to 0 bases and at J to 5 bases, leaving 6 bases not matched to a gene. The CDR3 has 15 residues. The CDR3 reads CASSYSGTSFNEQYF. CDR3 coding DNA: TGTGCCAGCAGTTACTCCGGGACTAGTTTCAACGAGCAGTACTTC.

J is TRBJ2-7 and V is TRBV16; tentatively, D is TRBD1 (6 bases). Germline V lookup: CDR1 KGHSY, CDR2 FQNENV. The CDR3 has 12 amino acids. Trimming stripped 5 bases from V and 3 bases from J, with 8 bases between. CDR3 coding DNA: TGTGCCAGCAGCACACAGGGCTACGAGCAGTACTTC. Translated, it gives CASSTQGYEQYF.

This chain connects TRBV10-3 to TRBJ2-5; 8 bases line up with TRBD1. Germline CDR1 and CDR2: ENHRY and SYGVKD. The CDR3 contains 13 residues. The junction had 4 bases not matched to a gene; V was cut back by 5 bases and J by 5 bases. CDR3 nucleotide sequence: TGTGCCATCAGTTTGGACAGGGAGGAGACCCAGTACTTC. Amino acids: CAISLDREETQYF.

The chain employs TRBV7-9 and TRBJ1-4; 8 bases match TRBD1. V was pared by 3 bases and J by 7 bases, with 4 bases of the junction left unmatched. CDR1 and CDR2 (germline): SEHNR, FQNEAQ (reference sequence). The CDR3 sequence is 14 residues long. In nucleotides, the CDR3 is TGTGCCAGCAGCTTGGACAGGGTGGGTGAAAAACTGTTTTTT. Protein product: CASSLDRVGEKLFF. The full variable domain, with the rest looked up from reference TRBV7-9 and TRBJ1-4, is DTGVSQNPRHKITKRGQNVTFRCDPISEHNRLYWYRQTLGQGPEFLTYFQNEAQLEKSRLLSDRFSAERPKGSFSTLEIQRTEQGDSAMYLCASSLDRVGEKLFFGSGTQLSVL.

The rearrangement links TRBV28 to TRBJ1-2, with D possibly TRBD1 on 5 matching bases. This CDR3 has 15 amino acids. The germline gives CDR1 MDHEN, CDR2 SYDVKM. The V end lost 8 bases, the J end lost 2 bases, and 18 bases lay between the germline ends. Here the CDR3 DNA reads TGTGCCAGCCACGAGCCGGGACTATACAACTATGGCTACACCTTC. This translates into CASHEPGLYNYGYTF.

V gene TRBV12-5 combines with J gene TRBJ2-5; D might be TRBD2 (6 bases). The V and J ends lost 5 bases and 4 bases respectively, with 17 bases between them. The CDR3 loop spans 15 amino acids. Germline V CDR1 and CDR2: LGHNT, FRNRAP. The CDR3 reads CASGAVHGGRETQYF. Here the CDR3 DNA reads TGTGCTAGTGGTGCCGTCCATGGGGGGAGAGAGACCCAGTACTTC.

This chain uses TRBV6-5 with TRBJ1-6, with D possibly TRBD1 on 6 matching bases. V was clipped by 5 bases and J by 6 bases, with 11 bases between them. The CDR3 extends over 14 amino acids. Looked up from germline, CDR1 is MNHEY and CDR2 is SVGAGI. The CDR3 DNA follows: TGTGCCAGCAGTCGGGACATGATTAATTCACCCCTCCACTTT. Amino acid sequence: CASSRDMINSPLHF.

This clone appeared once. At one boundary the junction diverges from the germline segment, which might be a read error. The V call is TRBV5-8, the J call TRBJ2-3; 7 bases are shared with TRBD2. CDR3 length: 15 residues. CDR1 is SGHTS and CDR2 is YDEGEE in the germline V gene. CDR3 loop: CASRLGAGSTDTQYF. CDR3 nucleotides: TGTGCCAGCAGATTGGGAGCGGGAAGCACAGATACGCAGTATTTT. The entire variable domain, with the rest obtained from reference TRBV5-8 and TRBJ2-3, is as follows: EAGVTQSPTHLIKTRGQQATLRCSPISGHTSVYWYQQALGLGLQFLLWYDEGEERNRGNFPPRFSGRQFPNYSSELNVNALELEDSALYLCASRLGAGSTDTQYFGPGTRLTVL.

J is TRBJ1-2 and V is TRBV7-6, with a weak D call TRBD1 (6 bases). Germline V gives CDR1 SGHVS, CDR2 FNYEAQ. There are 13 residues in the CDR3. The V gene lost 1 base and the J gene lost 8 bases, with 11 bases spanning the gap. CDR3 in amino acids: CASSLETGFGYTF. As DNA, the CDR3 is TGTGCCAGCAGCTTAGAGACAGGTTTCGGCTACACCTTC.

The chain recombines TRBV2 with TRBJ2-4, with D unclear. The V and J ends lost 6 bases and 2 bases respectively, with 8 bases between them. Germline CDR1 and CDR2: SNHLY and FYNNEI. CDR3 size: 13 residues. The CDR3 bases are TGTGCCAGCAGCTTAGACACCAAAAACATTCAGTACTTC. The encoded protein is CASSLDTKNIQYF.

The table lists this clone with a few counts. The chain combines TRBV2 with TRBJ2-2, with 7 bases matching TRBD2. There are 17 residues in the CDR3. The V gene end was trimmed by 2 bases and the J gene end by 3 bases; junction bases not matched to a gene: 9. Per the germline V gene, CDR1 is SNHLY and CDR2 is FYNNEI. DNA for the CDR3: TGTGCCAGCAGTGAACCGGGCGGGGGAATCGACACCGGGGAGCTGTTTTTT. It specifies CASSEPGGGIDTGELFF.